These 2 T cell receptor beta chains were all obtained from the same sample, sequenced in a study of beta chain features in type 1 diabetes. What was sequenced were expressed TCRB transcripts, since all of the isolated RNA had been reverse transcribed. Sequencing used immunoSEQ multiplex PCR; TCRdb keeps in-frame clones, though not all of them. There are hundreds of thousands of clones in the sample; roughly a sixth occur only once, and approximately 0.099% lies in the top ten. Sequencing used naive CD4+ T cells from blood. The receptors shown here come from a man between 18 and 35 years old in good health.

The count of this clone is one. The rearrangement links TRBV5-1 to TRBJ2-7; 7 nucleotides align to TRBD1. The length of the CDR3 is 14 residues. The junction had 7 bases not matched to a gene; V was cut back by 2 bases and J by 5 bases. Germline V gives CDR1 SGHRS, CDR2 YFSETQ. Here the CDR3 DNA reads TGCGCCAGCAGCTTACGACAGGGCAGCCACGAGCAGTACTTC. It yields the protein CASSLRQGSHEQYF. Full variable domain (outside the CDR3, taken from reference TRBV5-1 and TRBJ2-7): KAGVTQTPRYLIKTRGQQVTLSCSPISGHRSVSWYQQTPGQGLQFLFEYFSETQRNKGNFPGRFSGRQFSNSRSEMNVSTLELGDSALYLCASSLRQGSHEQYFGPGTRLTVT.

The chain uses TRBV19 and TRBJ1-5, with 9 bases matching TRBD1. CDR1 is LNHDA, CDR2 SQIVND, per germline (reference sequence). This CDR3 region has 16 residues. J gave up 1 base and V 5 bases, and 6 bases lay outside the gene matches. The CDR3 DNA sequence: TGTGCCAGTAGTCCCACAGGGGGCGGGAGCAATCAGCCCCAGCATTTT. It yields the protein CASSPTGGGSNQPQHF.